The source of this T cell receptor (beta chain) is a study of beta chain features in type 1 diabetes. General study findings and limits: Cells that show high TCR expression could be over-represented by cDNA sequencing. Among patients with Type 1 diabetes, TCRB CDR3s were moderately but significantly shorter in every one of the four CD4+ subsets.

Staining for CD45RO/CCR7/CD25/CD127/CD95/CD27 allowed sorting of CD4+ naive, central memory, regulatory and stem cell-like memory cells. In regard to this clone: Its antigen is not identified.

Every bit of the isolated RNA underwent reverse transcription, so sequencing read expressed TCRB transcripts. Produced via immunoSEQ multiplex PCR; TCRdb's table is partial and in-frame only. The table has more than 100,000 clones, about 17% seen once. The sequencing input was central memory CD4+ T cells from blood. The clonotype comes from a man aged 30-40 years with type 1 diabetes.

The CDR3 loop is CASRTGGSGETQYF. For the CDR3, the DNA is TGTGCCAGCAGGACAGGGGGTAGTGGAGAGACCCAGTACTTC. This chain connects TRBV6-1 to TRBJ2-5; TRBD1 matches 9 bases. CDR1 MNHNS and CDR2 SASEGT come from the germline V gene. The V and J ends lost 6 bases and 4 bases, in that order; junction bases with no gene match: 6. This CDR3 is 14 amino acids long.